What follows are 4 T cell receptor beta chains derived from one specimen sequenced in a study of cytomegalovirus exposure and HLA in healthy donors. PCR employed 60 Vbeta and 13 Jbeta primers. The repertoire was sequenced with immunoSEQ multiplex PCR; TCRdb's copy has only in-frame clones and lacks some. The sample spans roughly 78,000 clones; the ten largest clones claim about 0.76%. The sample was PBMCs. These receptors came from a boy younger than 18 in good health and CMV-seronegative.

The gene calls are TRBV4-1 and TRBJ1-1; TRBD1 matches 8 bases. Trimming took 0 bases from V and 5 from J; bases not matched to a gene: 5. The germline gives CDR1 MGHRA, CDR2 YSYEKL. This CDR3 has 15 amino acids. The CDR3 is CASSQDRQGLTEAFF. The DNA for the CDR3 is TGCGCCAGCAGCCAAGACCGACAGGGGCTTACTGAAGCTTTCTTT.

This chain uses TRBV6-1 with TRBJ1-2; D is undetermined. Germline CDR1 MNHNS, CDR2 SASEGT. Trimming cost V 2 bases and J 3 bases, with 7 bases left between them. The CDR3 runs to 13 residues. This chain's CDR3 is CASSEKTDYGYTF. The CDR3 nucleotides read TGTGCCAGCAGTGAAAAGACTGACTATGGCTACACCTTC.

The V call is TRBV5-4, the J call TRBJ2-5; TRBD2 matches at 11 bases. Looked up from germline, CDR1 is SGHNT and CDR2 is YYREEE (reference sequence). Trimming at V came to 0 bases and at J to 5 bases, leaving 9 bases not matched to a gene. CDR3 length equals 17 residues. CDR3 DNA sequence: TGTGCCAGCAGCTTGGGTACTACTAGCGGGAGAGATGAGACCCAGTACTTC. The encoded protein is CASSLGTTSGRDETQYF.

This chain links TRBV7-8 with TRBJ2-7; D perhaps matches TRBD1 (6 bases). Germline CDR1 SGHVS, CDR2 FQNEAQ. V was clipped by 0 bases and J by 5 bases, with 11 bases between them. There are 14 residues in the CDR3. The CDR3 region is CASSLARAGDEQYF. The CDR3 DNA reads as TGTGCCAGCAGCTTAGCGCGGGCAGGGGACGAGCAGTACTTC.